One T cell receptor (beta chain) is described in this entry. Its antigen is as yet unknown. The sample is drawn from a study of T cell responses to AZD1222 COVID-19 vaccine. Study results and limitations: White British ancestry dominated among donors, who included more females, and clonal diversity was possibly underestimated. Seropositive AZD1222 recipients at baseline numbered only five or six. Two doses of AZD1222 preceded a rise in Spike-specific TCR breadth and depth.

V lost 1 base, J lost 1 base, and 11 bases lay in between. The CDR3 contains 16 residues. Germline V gives CDR1 KGHSH, CDR2 LQKENI. Method: immunoSEQ multiplex PCR; TCRdb's copy keeps in-frame clones and lacks some. The sample carries about 130,000 clones, 90% to 95% recorded once. V gene TRBV18 combines with J gene TRBJ1-5, with D uncertain. The sample here was peripheral blood, taken on day 0 of AZD1222 vaccination. The sequence was obtained from an adult in good health. In nucleotides, the CDR3 is TGTGCCAGCTCACCACTTGAGGGAAGGAGCAATCAGCCCCAGCATTTT. This codes for CASSPLEGRSNQPQHF.